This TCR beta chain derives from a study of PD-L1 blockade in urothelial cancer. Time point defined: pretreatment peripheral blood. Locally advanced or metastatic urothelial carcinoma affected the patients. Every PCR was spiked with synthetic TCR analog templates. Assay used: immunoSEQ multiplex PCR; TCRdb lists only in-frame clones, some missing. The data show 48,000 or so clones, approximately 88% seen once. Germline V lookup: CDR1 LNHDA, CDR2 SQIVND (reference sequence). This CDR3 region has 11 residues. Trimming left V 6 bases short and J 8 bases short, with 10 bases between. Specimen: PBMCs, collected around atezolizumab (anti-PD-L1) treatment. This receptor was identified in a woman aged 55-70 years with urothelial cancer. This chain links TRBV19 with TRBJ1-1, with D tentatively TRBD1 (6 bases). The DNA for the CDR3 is TGTGCCAGTAGGGACGGGACAGAAGCTTTCTTT. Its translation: CASRDGTEAFF.